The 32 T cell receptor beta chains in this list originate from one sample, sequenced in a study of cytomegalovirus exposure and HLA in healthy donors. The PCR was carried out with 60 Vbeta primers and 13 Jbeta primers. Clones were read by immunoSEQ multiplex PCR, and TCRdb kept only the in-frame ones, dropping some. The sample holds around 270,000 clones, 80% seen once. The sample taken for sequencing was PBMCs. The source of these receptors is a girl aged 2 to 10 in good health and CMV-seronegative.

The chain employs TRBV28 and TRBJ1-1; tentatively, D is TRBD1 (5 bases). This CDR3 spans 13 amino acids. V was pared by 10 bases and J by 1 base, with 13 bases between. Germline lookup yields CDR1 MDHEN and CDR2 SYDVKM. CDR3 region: CAMQGIENTEAFF. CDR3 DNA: TGTGCCATGCAGGGAATAGAGAACACTGAAGCTTTCTTT.

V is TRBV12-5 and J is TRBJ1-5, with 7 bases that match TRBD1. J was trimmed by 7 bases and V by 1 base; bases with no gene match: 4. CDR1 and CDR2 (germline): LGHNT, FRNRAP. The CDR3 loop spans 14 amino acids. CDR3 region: CASGLGTGSQPQHF. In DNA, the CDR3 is TGTGCTAGTGGTTTGGGGACAGGCTCCCAGCCCCAGCATTTT.

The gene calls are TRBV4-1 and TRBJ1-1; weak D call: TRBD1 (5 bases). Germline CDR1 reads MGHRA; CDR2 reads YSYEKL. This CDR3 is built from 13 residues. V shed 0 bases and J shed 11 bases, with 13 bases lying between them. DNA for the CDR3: TGCGCCAGCAGCCAAGATCCCCGCGGGGGGGCTTTCTTT. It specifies CASSQDPRGGAFF.

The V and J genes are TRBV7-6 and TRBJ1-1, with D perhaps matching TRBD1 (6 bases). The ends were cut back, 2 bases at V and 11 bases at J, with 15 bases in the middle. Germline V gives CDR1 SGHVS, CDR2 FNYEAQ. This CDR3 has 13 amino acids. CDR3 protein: CASSLLAGAGAFF. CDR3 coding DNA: TGTGCCAGCAGCTTATTGGCGGGGGCAGGGGCTTTCTTT.

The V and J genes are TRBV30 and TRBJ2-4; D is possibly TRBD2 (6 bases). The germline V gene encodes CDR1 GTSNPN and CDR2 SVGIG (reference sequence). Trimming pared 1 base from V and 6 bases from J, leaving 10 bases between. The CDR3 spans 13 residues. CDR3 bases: TGTGCCTGGAGTGGTACGGAGGGAAACATTCAGTACTTC. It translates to CAWSGTEGNIQYF.

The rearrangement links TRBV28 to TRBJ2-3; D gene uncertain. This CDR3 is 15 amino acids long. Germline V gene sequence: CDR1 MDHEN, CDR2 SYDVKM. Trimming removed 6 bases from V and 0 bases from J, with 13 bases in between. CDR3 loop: CASSPDISSTDTQYF. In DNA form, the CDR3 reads TGTGCCAGCAGCCCTGACATTTCTAGCACAGATACGCAGTATTTT.

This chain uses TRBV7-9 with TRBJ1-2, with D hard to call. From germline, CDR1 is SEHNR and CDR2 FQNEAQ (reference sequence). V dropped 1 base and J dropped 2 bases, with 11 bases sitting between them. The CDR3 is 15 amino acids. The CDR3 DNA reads TGTGCCAGCAGCTTAGAGCTCATCCTAAACTATGGCTACACCTTC. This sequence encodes CASSLELILNYGYTF.

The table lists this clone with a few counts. The DNA of the CDR3 is TGCGCCAGCAGCCAATTTTTTCCAGGGGGGACCTACGAGCAGTACTTC. Its protein is CASSQFFPGGTYEQYF. The rearrangement links TRBV4-1 to TRBJ2-7; D perhaps matches TRBD1 (7 bases). Germline lookup yields CDR1 MGHRA and CDR2 YSYEKL. The CDR3 is 16 residues long. The ends were cut back, 2 bases at V and 2 bases at J, with 16 bases in the middle.

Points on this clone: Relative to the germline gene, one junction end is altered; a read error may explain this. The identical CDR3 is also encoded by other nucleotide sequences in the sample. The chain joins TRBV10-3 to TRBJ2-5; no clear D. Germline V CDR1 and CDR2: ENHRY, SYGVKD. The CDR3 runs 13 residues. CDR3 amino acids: CAISESSYGTQYF. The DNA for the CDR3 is TGTGCCATTAGTGAGTCTTCGTACGGGACCCAGTACTTC.

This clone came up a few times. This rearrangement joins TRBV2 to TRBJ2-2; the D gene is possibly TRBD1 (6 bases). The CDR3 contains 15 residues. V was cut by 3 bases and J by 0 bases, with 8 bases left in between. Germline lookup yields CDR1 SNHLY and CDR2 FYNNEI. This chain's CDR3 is CASSEQGPNTGELFF. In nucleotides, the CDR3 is TGTGCCAGCAGTGAGCAGGGGCCGAACACCGGGGAGCTGTTTTTT. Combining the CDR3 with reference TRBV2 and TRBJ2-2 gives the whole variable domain EPEVTQTPSHQVTQMGQEVILRCVPISNHLYFYWYRQILGQKVEFLVSFYNNEISEKSEIFDDQFSVERPDGSNFTLKIRSTKLEDSAMYFCASSEQGPNTGELFFGEGSRLTVL.

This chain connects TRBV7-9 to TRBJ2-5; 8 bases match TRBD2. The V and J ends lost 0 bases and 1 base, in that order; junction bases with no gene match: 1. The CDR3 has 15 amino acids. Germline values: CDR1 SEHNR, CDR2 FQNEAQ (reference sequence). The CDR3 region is CASSLATSGQETQYF. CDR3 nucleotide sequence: TGTGCCAGCAGCTTAGCTACTAGCGGCCAAGAGACCCAGTACTTC.

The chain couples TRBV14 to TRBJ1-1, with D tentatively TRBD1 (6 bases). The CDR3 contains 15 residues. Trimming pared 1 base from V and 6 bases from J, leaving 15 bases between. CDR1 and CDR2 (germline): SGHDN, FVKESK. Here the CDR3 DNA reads TGTGCCAGCAGCCAAGGGGGGGGCGATCCGGCTGAAGCTTTCTTT. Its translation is CASSQGGGDPAEAFF.

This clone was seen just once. CDR3 protein: CASSFSAGLQETQYF. DNA of the CDR3: TGTGCCAGCAGCTTTTCGGCAGGACTCCAAGAGACCCAGTACTTC. This chain uses TRBV7-9 with TRBJ2-5; D might be TRBD2 (5 bases). V lost 3 bases to trimming and J lost 1 base, with 12 bases between them. The CDR3 spans 15 residues. Germline V gene lookup returns CDR1 SEHNR and CDR2 FQNEAQ (reference sequence).

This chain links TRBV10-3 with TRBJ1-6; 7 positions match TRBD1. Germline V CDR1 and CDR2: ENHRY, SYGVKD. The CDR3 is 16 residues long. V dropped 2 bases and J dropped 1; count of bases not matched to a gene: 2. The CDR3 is CAISEDRVSYNSPLHF. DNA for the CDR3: TGTGCCATCAGTGAGGACAGGGTATCCTATAATTCACCCCTCCACTTT.

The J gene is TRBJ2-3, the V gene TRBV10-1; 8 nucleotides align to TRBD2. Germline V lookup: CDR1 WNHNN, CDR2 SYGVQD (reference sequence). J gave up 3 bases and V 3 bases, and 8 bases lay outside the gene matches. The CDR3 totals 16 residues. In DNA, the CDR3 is TGCGCCAGCAGTGAAAGCGGGAGTCAGGGAACAGATACGCAGTATTTT. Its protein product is CASSESGSQGTDTQYF.

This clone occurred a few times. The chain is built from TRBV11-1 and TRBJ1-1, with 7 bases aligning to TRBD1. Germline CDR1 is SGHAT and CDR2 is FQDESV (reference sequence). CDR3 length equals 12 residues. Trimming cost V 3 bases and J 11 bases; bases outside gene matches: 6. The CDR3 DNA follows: TGTGCCAGCAGCTTTTGGCAGGGGGATGCTTTCTTT. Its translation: CASSFWQGDAFF.

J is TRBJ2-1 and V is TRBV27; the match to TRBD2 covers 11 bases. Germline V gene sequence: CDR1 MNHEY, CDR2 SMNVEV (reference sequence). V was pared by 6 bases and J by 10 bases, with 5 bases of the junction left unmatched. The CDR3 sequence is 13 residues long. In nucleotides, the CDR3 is TGTGCCAGCAGCGTAGCGGGGGGGCACGAGCAGTTCTTC. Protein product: CASSVAGGHEQFF.

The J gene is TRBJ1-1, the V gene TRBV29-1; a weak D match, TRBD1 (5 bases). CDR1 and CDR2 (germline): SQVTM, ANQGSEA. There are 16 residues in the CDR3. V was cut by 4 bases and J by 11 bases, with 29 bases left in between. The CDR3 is CSVVMGLPIRSGSAFF. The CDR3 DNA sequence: TGCAGCGTTGTGATGGGACTCCCTATTAGGTCCGGGTCGGCTTTCTTT.

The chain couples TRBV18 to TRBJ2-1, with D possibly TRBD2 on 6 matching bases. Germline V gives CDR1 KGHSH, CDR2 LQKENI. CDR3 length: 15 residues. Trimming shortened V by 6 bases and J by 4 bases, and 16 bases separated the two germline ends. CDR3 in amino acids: CASSRGTGDYNEQFF. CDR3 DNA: TGTGCCAGCTCCCGCGGGACGGGGGATTACAATGAGCAGTTCTTC.

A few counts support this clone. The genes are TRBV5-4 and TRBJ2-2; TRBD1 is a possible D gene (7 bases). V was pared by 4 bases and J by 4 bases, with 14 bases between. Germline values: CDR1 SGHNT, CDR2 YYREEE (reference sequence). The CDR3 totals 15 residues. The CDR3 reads CASSQGGGATGELFF. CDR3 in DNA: TGTGCCAGCAGCCAAGGAGGGGGCGCCACCGGGGAGCTGTTTTTT.

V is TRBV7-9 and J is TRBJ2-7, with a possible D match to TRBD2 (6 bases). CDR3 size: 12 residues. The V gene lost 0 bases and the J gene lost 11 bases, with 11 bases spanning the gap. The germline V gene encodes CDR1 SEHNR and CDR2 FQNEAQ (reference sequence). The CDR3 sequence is CASSLASGGEYF. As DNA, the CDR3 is TGTGCCAGCAGCTTAGCTAGCGGAGGGGAGTACTTC.

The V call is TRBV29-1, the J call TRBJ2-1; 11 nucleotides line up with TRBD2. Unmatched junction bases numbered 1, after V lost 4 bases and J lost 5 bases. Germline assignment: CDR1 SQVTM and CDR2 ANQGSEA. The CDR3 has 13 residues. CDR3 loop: CSVGLAGNNEQFF. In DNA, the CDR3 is TGCAGCGTTGGACTAGCGGGAAACAATGAGCAGTTCTTC.

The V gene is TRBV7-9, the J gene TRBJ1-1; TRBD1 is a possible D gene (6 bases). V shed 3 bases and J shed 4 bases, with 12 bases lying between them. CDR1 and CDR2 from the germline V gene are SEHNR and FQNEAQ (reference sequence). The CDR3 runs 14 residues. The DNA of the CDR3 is TGTGCCAGCAGCTTTGCCCAGGGGTTCACTGAAGCTTTCTTT. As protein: CASSFAQGFTEAFF.

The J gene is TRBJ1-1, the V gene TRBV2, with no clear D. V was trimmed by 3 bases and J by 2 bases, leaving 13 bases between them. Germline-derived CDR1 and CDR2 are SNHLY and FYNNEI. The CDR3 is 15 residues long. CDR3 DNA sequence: TGTGCCAGCAGTGATCATCGGGCGGGAAACACTGAAGCTTTCTTT. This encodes CASSDHRAGNTEAFF.

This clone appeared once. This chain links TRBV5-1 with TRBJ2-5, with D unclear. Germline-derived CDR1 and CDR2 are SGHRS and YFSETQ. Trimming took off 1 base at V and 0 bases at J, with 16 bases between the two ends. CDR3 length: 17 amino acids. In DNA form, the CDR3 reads TGCGCCAGCAGCTTGAGAGCCATACTAATGTACCAAGAGACCCAGTACTTC. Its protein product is CASSLRAILMYQETQYF.

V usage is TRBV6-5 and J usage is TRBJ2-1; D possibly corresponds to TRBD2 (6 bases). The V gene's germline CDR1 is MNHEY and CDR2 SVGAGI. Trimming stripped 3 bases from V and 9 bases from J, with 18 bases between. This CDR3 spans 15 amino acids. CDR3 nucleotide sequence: TGTGCCAGCAGTTATTTCGGGGGTTTTGGTTCTGAGCAGTTCTTC. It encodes CASSYFGGFGSEQFF.

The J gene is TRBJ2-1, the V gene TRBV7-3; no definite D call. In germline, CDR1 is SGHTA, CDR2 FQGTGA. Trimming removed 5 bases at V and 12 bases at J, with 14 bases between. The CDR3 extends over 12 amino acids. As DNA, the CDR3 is TGTGCCAGCAGCGCGAACGGTAATAGGCAGTTCTTC. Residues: CASSANGNRQFF.

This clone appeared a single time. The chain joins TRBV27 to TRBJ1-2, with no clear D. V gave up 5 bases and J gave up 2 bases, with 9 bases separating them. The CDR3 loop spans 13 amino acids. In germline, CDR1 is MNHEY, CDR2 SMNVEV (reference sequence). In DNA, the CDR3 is TGTGCCAGCAGTCCCATTTTGAACTATGGCTACACCTTC. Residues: CASSPILNYGYTF.

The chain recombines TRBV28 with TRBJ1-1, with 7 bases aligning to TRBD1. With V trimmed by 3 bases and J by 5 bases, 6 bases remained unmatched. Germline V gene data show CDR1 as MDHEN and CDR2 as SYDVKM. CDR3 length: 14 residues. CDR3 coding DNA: TGTGCCAGCAGTTTTACAGGGGTCGGGACTGAAGCTTTCTTT. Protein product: CASSFTGVGTEAFF.

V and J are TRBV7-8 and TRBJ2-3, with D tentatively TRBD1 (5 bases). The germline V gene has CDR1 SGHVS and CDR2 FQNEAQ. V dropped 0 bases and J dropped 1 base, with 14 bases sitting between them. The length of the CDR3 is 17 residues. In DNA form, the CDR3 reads TGTGCCAGCAGCTTAGCGACGGCAGGACAAGGCACAGATACGCAGTATTTT. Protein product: CASSLATAGQGTDTQYF.

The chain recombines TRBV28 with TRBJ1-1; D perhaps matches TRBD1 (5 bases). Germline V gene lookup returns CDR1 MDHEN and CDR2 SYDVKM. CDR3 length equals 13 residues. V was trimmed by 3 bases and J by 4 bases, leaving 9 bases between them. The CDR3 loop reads CASSLSRVTEAFF. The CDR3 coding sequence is TGTGCCAGCAGTTTGAGCAGGGTCACTGAAGCTTTCTTT. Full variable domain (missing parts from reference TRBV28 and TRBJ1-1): DVKVTQSSRYLVKRTGEKVFLECVQDMDHENMFWYRQDPGLGLRLIYFSYDVKMKEKGDIPEGYSVSREKKERFSLILESASTNQTSMYLCASSLSRVTEAFFGQGTRLTVV.

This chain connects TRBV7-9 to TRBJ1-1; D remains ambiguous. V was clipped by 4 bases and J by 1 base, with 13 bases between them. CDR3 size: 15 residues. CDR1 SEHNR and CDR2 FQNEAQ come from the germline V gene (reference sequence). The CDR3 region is CASSSSSFRNTEAFF. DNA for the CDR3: TGTGCCAGCAGCTCATCTTCCTTTAGGAACACTGAAGCTTTCTTT.